One and the same sample provided the 4 T cell receptor beta chains below, sequenced in a study of control samples from healthy donors and cancer patients. TCRdb's copy holds only in-frame clones and misses some; the assay was immunoSEQ multiplex PCR. The sample has 170,000 or so clones; around 95% are singletons. Sequencing was performed on blood. The receptors stem from a woman between 35 and 50 years old in good health.

The chain uses TRBV3-1 (or the pseudogene TRBV3-2) and TRBJ2-7; D is perhaps TRBD1 (5 bases). The germline CDR1 and CDR2 sequences are LGHDT and YNNKEL (reference sequence). The V and J ends lost 0 bases and 3 bases respectively, with 18 bases between them. The CDR3 covers 17 residues. This chain's CDR3 is CASSQEGKGRSRYEQYF. Written as DNA, the CDR3 is TGTGCCAGCAGCCAAGAGGGAAAGGGGCGATCTCGCTACGAGCAGTACTTC.

The chain recombines TRBV7-2 with TRBJ2-5, with D possibly TRBD1 on 5 matching bases. Per the germline V gene, CDR1 is SGHTA and CDR2 is FQGNSA. Trimming left V 1 base short and J 4 bases short, with 10 bases between. This CDR3 is 14 amino acids long. In DNA, the CDR3 is TGTGCCAGCAGCTTAGGACTGGGGCGAGAGACCCAGTACTTC. Protein sequence: CASSLGLGRETQYF.

J is TRBJ1-2 and V is TRBV6-2 or TRBV6-3; the D gene is possibly TRBD1 (5 bases). The ends were cut back, 5 bases at V and 5 bases at J, with 15 bases in the middle. The CDR3 is 14 residues long. Germline CDR1 reads MNHEY; CDR2 reads SVGEGT. As DNA, the CDR3 is TGTGCCAGCAGTAGCCGGGACGGACCGTATGGCTACACCTTC. This translates into CASSSRDGPYGYTF.

J is TRBJ2-5 and V is TRBV2, with D tentatively TRBD1 or TRBD2 (6 bases each). The CDR3 extends over 16 amino acids. Trimming left V 5 bases short and J 4 bases short, with 20 bases between. From germline, CDR1 is SNHLY and CDR2 FYNNEI. The chain's CDR3 is CASSPLMGGRGETQYF. The CDR3 DNA reads TGTGCCAGCAGTCCCTTGATGGGGGGCCGGGGAGAGACCCAGTACTTC.